This T cell receptor (beta chain) comes out of a study of T cell changes during pregnancy in multiple sclerosis. The protocol was immunoSEQ multiplex PCR, while the TCRdb copy is restricted to in-frame clones and leaves out a portion. Of around 80,000 clones in the sample, 92% were seen once. Germline V gives CDR1 LNHDA, CDR2 SQIVND (reference sequence). This CDR3 spans 14 amino acids. The J segment lost 5 bases and the V segment lost 6 bases, leaving 4 bases of the junction unmatched. The chain carries TRBV19 and TRBJ2-2, with TRBD1 matching over 9 bases. The TCR originated in a female donor with multiple sclerosis, enrolled in a pregnancy study. The material was peripheral blood, obtained before pregnancy. The chain's CDR3 is CASRRDRVTGELFF. CDR3 bases: TGTGCCAGTAGGAGGGACAGGGTTACCGGGGAGCTGTTTTTT.